One sample yielded the 14 T cell receptor beta chains listed below, sequenced in a study of cytomegalovirus exposure and HLA in healthy donors. 13 Jbeta primers and 60 Vbeta primers were used for the PCR. Method: immunoSEQ multiplex PCR; TCRdb's copy keeps in-frame clones and lacks some. The repertoire has some 70,000 clones, 82% of them found once; the top ten carry under 2.5%. The sequencing input was PBMCs. The receptors derive from a man aged 18 to 30 in good health and CMV-seronegative.

The chain has TRBV7-2 and TRBJ2-1; the D is unclear. CDR1 and CDR2 from the germline V gene are SGHTA and FQGNSA. This CDR3 is built from 14 residues. Trimming took 1 base from V and 8 from J, leaving 12 bases between them. In nucleotides, the CDR3 is TGTGCCAGCAGCTTAGGGCGAATTGGAGATGAGCAGTTCTTC. Encoded protein: CASSLGRIGDEQFF.

The gene calls are TRBV21-1 and TRBJ2-1; the D call TRBD2 from the table was never checked on the DNA. TRBV21-1 is flagged as a pseudogene. The CDR3 covers 21 residues. The CDR3 DNA sequence: TGTGCCAGCAGCAAAGCTGAACCGGGACTAGCGGGAGTTCTGCCCTACAATGGGCAGTTCTTC. It is translated as CASSKAEPGLAGVLPYNGQFF.

V usage is TRBV23-1 and J usage is TRBJ2-7; 13 bases agree with TRBD2. TRBV23-1 is flagged as an ORF with uncertain function. This CDR3 contains 17 residues. The V gene end was trimmed by 3 bases and the J gene end by 2 bases; junction bases not matched to a gene: 7. In DNA, the CDR3 is TGCGCCAGCAGTCATATCCGGGGACTAGCGGGAACCTACGAGCAGTACTTC. This gives the protein CASSHIRGLAGTYEQYF.

The chain recombines TRBV7-3 with TRBJ2-1; 13 bases are a match to TRBD2. V trimming: 5 bases; J trimming: 0 bases; junction bases outside the gene matches: 16. CDR1 is SGHTA, CDR2 FQGTGA, per germline. This CDR3 has 21 residues. The CDR3 protein is CASSPGLAGATNGGSYNEQFF. As DNA, the CDR3 is TGTGCCAGCAGCCCAGGACTAGCGGGGGCCACTAACGGCGGCTCCTACAATGAGCAGTTCTTC.

The V and J genes are TRBV5-1 and TRBJ2-7, with 8 bases lining up with TRBD1. Germline V gives CDR1 SGHRS, CDR2 YFSETQ. Trimming removed 5 bases from V and 6 bases from J; junction bases left unmatched: 4. This CDR3 region has 12 residues. The CDR3: CASSGQGTEQYF. CDR3 sequence (DNA): TGCGCCAGCAGTGGACAGGGAACCGAGCAGTACTTC.

The V gene is TRBV29-1, the J gene TRBJ2-1; the match to TRBD2 covers 7 bases. Germline CDR1 and CDR2: SQVTM and ANQGSEA. The length of the CDR3 is 13 residues. Trimming cost V 8 bases and J 4 bases; bases outside gene matches: 8. CDR3 amino acids: CSHGGTPYNEQFF. CDR3 bases: TGCAGCCACGGGGGGACCCCATACAATGAGCAGTTCTTC.

This rearrangement joins TRBV4-3 to TRBJ1-6; TRBD1 matches 7 bases. The germline CDR1 and CDR2 sequences are LGHNA and YSLEER. The V gene end was trimmed by 0 bases and the J gene end by 10 bases; junction bases not matched to a gene: 9. This CDR3 comprises 16 residues. The CDR3 coding sequence is TGCGCCAGCAGCCAAGATGGGGACAGTGCTCAATCACCCCTCCACTTT. It yields the protein CASSQDGDSAQSPLHF.

The rearrangement joins TRBV5-1 to TRBJ2-5, with TRBD2 matching 10 bases. CDR1 is SGHRS, CDR2 YFSETQ, per germline. With 6 bases clipped from V and 5 bases from J, the junction kept 13 bases outside the gene matches. This CDR3 spans 16 amino acids. This CDR3 reads CASTPPGTSVGETQYF. The DNA of the CDR3 is TGCGCCAGCACACCTCCCGGGACTAGCGTTGGTGAGACCCAGTACTTC.

The V and J genes are TRBV4-2 and TRBJ1-2; a weak D match, TRBD1 (6 bases). The CDR3 is 14 amino acids. The V and J ends lost 0 bases and 4 bases respectively, with 9 bases between them. Germline CDR1 LGHNA, CDR2 YNFKEQ. The CDR3: CASSQDGQLYGYTF. For the CDR3, the DNA is TGTGCCAGCAGCCAAGATGGACAGCTCTATGGCTACACCTTC.

The chain carries TRBV5-6 and TRBJ1-1, with D hard to call. The CDR3 sequence is 13 residues long. Trimming removed 3 bases at V and 0 bases at J, with 6 bases between. CDR1 SGHDT and CDR2 YYEEEE come from the germline V gene. The CDR3 nucleotides are TGTGCCAGCAGCTCCTTTTTGAACACTGAAGCTTTCTTT. This encodes CASSSFLNTEAFF.

This clone was detected only a few times. This sample includes further DNA sequences coding for the same CDR3. The chain couples TRBV19 to TRBJ2-6; D gene uncertain. V lost 3 bases, J lost 0 bases, and 6 bases lay in between. Germline loops: CDR1 LNHDA, CDR2 SQIVND (reference sequence). This CDR3 is 15 amino acids long. CDR3 sequence: CASSISSSGANVLTF. For the CDR3, the DNA is TGTGCCAGTAGTATCTCGTCCTCTGGGGCCAACGTCCTGACTTTC.

This clone was detected once. The rearrangement links TRBV19 to TRBJ1-6; the D gene is possibly TRBD1 (5 bases). Germline CDR1 and CDR2: LNHDA and SQIVND (reference sequence). The CDR3 totals 18 residues. V lost 3 bases and J 7 bases, leaving 22 bases between the germline ends. This CDR3 is CASSIFHDSKSQNSPLHF. The CDR3 DNA reads TGTGCCAGTAGTATCTTCCATGACAGCAAAAGCCAAAATTCACCCCTCCACTTT.

This clone came up a few times. The chain combines TRBV5-1 with TRBJ2-7; 7 bases are shared with TRBD1. Looked up from germline, CDR1 is SGHRS and CDR2 is YFSETQ. The CDR3 is made up of 12 amino acids. With V trimmed by 6 bases and J by 6 bases, 6 bases remained unmatched. CDR3 loop: CASTWDSREQYF. CDR3 nucleotide sequence: TGCGCCAGCACCTGGGACAGCCGCGAGCAGTACTTC.

CDR3 loop: CASSLGQGASYEQYF. DNA of the CDR3: TGCGCCAGCAGCCTCGGACAGGGGGCCTCCTACGAGCAGTACTTC. The chain carries TRBV5-1 and TRBJ2-7, with 11 positions matching TRBD1. Germline trimming cut 4 bases from V and 0 bases from J; bases unmatched to any gene: 3. The germline CDR1 and CDR2 sequences are SGHRS and YFSETQ. This CDR3 contains 15 residues.